What follows are 30 T cell receptor beta chains derived from one specimen sequenced in a study of cytomegalovirus exposure and HLA in healthy donors. Researchers ran the PCR with 60 Vbeta and 13 Jbeta primers. The assay was immunoSEQ multiplex PCR, and TCRdb's table has in-frame clones only and misses some. This sample carries 100,000 or so clones, with 0.55% to 0.65% going to the ten biggest clones. The sequenced sample consisted of PBMCs. The receptors shown here come from a man in his fifties in good health and CMV-seronegative.

The DNA of the CDR3 is TGTGCCACCAGCAGATTAACAGCAACTAATGAAAAACTGTTTTTT. The encoded protein is CATSRLTATNEKLFF. The chain has TRBV15 and TRBJ1-4, with no clear D. The CDR3 length is 15 residues. The germline V gene has CDR1 LNHNV and CDR2 YYDKDF (reference sequence). V lost 2 bases, J lost 0 bases, and 7 bases lay in between. Filled out from reference TRBV15 and TRBJ1-4, the complete variable domain reads DAMVIQNPRYQVTQFGKPVTLSCSQTLNHNVMYWYQQKSSQAPKLLFHYYDKDFNNEADTPDNFQSRRPNTSFCFLDIRSPGLGDTAMYLCATSRLTATNEKLFFGSGTQLSVL.

The chain has TRBV2 and TRBJ2-7; tentatively, D is TRBD2 (5 bases). Trimming shortened V by 6 bases and J by 6 bases, and 12 bases separated the two germline ends. Germline-derived CDR1 and CDR2 are SNHLY and FYNNEI. The CDR3 totals 12 residues. This chain's CDR3 is CASSLGLSEQYF. CDR3 DNA sequence: TGTGCCAGCAGCCTCGGACTCTCCGAGCAGTACTTC.

This chain uses TRBV5-4 with TRBJ1-6; possibly TRBD1 for D (5 bases). With 4 bases removed from V and 3 bases from J, the gap between germline ends came to 17 bases. Germline lookup yields CDR1 SGHNT and CDR2 YYREEE (reference sequence). The CDR3 is 17 amino acids. CDR3 coding DNA: TGTGCCAGCAGCCCTGGGGGGACGGACGACTATAATTCACCCCTCCACTTT. Translated, it gives CASSPGGTDDYNSPLHF.

V is TRBV23-1 and J is TRBJ1-4; possible D gene TRBD1, 6 bases. TRBV23-1 is an ORF for which the function is uncertain. V lost 3 bases and J 4 bases, leaving 12 bases between the germline ends. The CDR3 covers 15 residues. For the CDR3, the DNA is TGCGCCAGCAGTCATTACAGGGAGTTTAATGAAAAACTGTTTTTT. Translation gives CASSHYREFNEKLFF.

The rearrangement joins TRBV15 to TRBJ2-7; D gene unclear. The CDR3 is made up of 13 amino acids. Trimming took off 1 base at V and 2 bases at J, with 6 bases between the two ends. Germline V gene lookup returns CDR1 LNHNV and CDR2 YYDKDF (reference sequence). The CDR3 reads CATSRGSPYEQYF. As DNA, the CDR3 is TGTGCCACCAGCAGAGGGAGTCCCTACGAGCAGTACTTC.

The chain couples TRBV19 to TRBJ2-2, with 11 bases fitting TRBD2. V was clipped by 5 bases and J by 6 bases; unmatched bases: 2. Germline CDR1 is LNHDA and CDR2 is SQIVND (reference sequence). The CDR3 is 14 residues long. In DNA, the CDR3 is TGTGCCAGTAGTCTAGCGGGAGGACCCGGGGAGCTGTTTTTT. Its translation is CASSLAGGPGELFF.

V is TRBV4-3 and J is TRBJ1-2; D perhaps matches TRBD1 (6 bases). The V end was cut by 0 bases, the J end by 4 bases, with 15 bases between. The CDR3 has 16 amino acids. From germline, CDR1 is LGHNA and CDR2 YSLEER. The DNA for the CDR3 is TGCGCCAGCAGCCAAGACTTCAGGGGTAGATCCTATGGCTACACCTTC. It translates to CASSQDFRGRSYGYTF.

The chain joins TRBV4-2 to TRBJ2-3, with a possible D match to TRBD2 (6 bases). Germline V lookup: CDR1 LGHNA, CDR2 YNFKEQ. V lost 0 bases and J 6 bases, leaving 10 bases between the germline ends. This CDR3 is 14 amino acids long. CDR3 sequence: CASSQEALADTQYF. The CDR3 coding sequence is TGTGCCAGCAGCCAAGAGGCACTAGCCGATACGCAGTATTTT.

The rearrangement uses TRBV14 and TRBJ2-5; 14 bases are shared with TRBD2. Germline V lookup: CDR1 SGHDN, CDR2 FVKESK. The CDR3 loop spans 15 amino acids. J lost 5 bases, V lost 8 bases, and 7 bases had no gene match. The CDR3 coding sequence is TGTGCCAGCTCGGGACTAGCGGGAGATTCCGAGACCCAGTACTTC. Translating it yields CASSGLAGDSETQYF.

J is TRBJ2-1 and V is TRBV9; 9 bases fit TRBD2. The length of the CDR3 is 16 residues. Germline lookup yields CDR1 SGDLS and CDR2 YYNGEE. V lost 4 bases to trimming and J lost 7 bases; unmatched junction nucleotides: 12. CDR3 sequence: CASSSRMLAGMNEQFF. CDR3 in DNA: TGTGCCAGCAGCTCTCGTATGCTAGCGGGAATGAATGAGCAGTTCTTC.

This chain joins TRBV7-2 and TRBJ2-3; D is ambiguous. CDR1 is SGHTA and CDR2 is FQGNSA in the germline V gene. The CDR3 is 15 amino acids. Trimming stripped 5 bases from V and 0 bases from J, with 12 bases between. The CDR3 DNA follows: TGTGCCAGCAGCACATCCTCAATGAGCACAGATACGCAGTATTTT. Translating it yields CASSTSSMSTDTQYF.

This chain links TRBV7-2 with TRBJ1-1; no firm D call. The CDR3 covers 13 residues. Germline V gene sequence: CDR1 SGHTA, CDR2 FQGNSA. V was cut by 2 bases and J by 4 bases, with 8 bases left in between. CDR3 residues: CASSLLVSTEAFF. Here the CDR3 DNA reads TGTGCCAGCAGCTTATTAGTCTCCACTGAAGCTTTCTTT.

The rearrangement joins TRBV5-1 to TRBJ1-1; no reliable D call. Germline loops: CDR1 SGHRS, CDR2 YFSETQ. V was clipped by 0 bases and J by 3 bases, with 9 bases between them. This CDR3 is built from 14 residues. The DNA of the CDR3 is TGCGCCAGCAGCTTGGCCGGGAGGTACACTGAAGCTTTCTTT. Protein sequence: CASSLAGRYTEAFF. Variable domain in full (rest from reference TRBV5-1 and TRBJ1-1): KAGVTQTPRYLIKTRGQQVTLSCSPISGHRSVSWYQQTPGQGLQFLFEYFSETQRNKGNFPGRFSGRQFSNSRSEMNVSTLELGDSALYLCASSLAGRYTEAFFGQGTRLTVV.

The chain is built from TRBV14 and TRBJ2-7; 7 nucleotides agree with TRBD1. V lost 4 bases and J lost 2; bases outside the gene matches: 8. This CDR3 spans 15 amino acids. CDR1 and CDR2 (germline): SGHDN, FVKESK. CDR3 region: CASSLGQRVAYEQYF. The CDR3 DNA follows: TGTGCCAGCAGCCTGGGACAGCGAGTAGCCTACGAGCAGTACTTC.

V is TRBV5-4 and J is TRBJ2-7; TRBD1 agrees at 7 bases. This CDR3 is built from 13 residues. The J segment lost 3 bases and the V segment lost 3 bases, leaving 3 bases of the junction unmatched. CDR1 is SGHNT, CDR2 YYREEE, per germline (reference sequence). DNA for the CDR3: TGTGCCAGCAGCTATACAGGGGTCTACGAGCAGTACTTC. Translation: CASSYTGVYEQYF.

The chain carries TRBV7-2 and TRBJ2-7; D call uncertain. Germline CDR1 is SGHTA and CDR2 is FQGNSA. The CDR3 spans 12 residues. Trimming took off 1 base at V and 5 bases at J, with 6 bases between the two ends. CDR3 DNA: TGTGCCAGCAGCTTAGACTCTAACGAGCAGTACTTC. Translating gives CASSLDSNEQYF. Together with reference TRBV7-2 and TRBJ2-7, the CDR3 gives the full variable domain: GAGVSQSPSNKVTEKGKDVELRCDPISGHTALYWYRQSLGQGLEFLIYFQGNSAPDKSGLPSDRFSAERTGGSVSTLTIQRTQQEDSAVYLCASSLDSNEQYFGPGTRLTVT.

The chain uses TRBV12-5 and TRBJ1-1, with D perhaps TRBD1 (5 bases). The CDR3 runs 14 residues. Germline lookup yields CDR1 LGHNT and CDR2 FRNRAP. V was shortened by 5 bases and J by 1 base, with 11 bases between the two germline ends. The CDR3 DNA reads TGTGCTAGTGGTCTGGGACTGACGAACACTGAAGCTTTCTTT. It codes for CASGLGLTNTEAFF.

J is TRBJ1-3 and V is TRBV7-2; maybe TRBD1 (5 bases). The V gene lost 0 bases and the J gene lost 1 base, with 13 bases spanning the gap. CDR1 and CDR2 from the germline V gene are SGHTA and FQGNSA. The CDR3 runs to 17 residues. The DNA of the CDR3 is TGTGCCAGCAGCTTAGCCCCCCAGGGTGCGTCTGGAAACACCATATATTTT. Protein: CASSLAPQGASGNTIYF.

Notes on this clone: This CDR3 is also generated by other DNA sequences in the sample. CDR3 residues: CASGVTGVTDTQYF. The CDR3, as DNA: TGTGCCAGCGGGGTGACAGGAGTTACAGATACGCAGTATTTT. This sequence joins TRBV25-1 and TRBJ2-3, with a possible D match to TRBD1 (6 bases). Germline V CDR1 and CDR2: MGHDK, SYGVNS. The V end lost 8 bases, the J end lost 3 bases, and 15 bases lay between the germline ends. The CDR3 consists of 14 residues.

V gene TRBV27 combines with J gene TRBJ1-1; 7 bases line up with TRBD1. The germline CDR1 and CDR2 sequences are MNHEY and SMNVEV (reference sequence). With 4 bases clipped from V and 8 bases from J, the junction kept 7 bases outside the gene matches. This CDR3 is 13 amino acids long. CDR3 protein: CASSSRTGEEAFF. CDR3 in DNA: TGTGCCAGCAGTTCACGGACAGGAGAAGAAGCTTTCTTT.

The genes are TRBV19 and TRBJ2-1; D not resolved. Trimming took 1 base from V and 4 from J, leaving 5 bases between them. The CDR3 spans 13 residues. Per germline, CDR1 LNHDA and CDR2 SQIVND (reference sequence). The CDR3 loop reads CASSIAGYNEQFF. The CDR3 DNA sequence: TGTGCCAGTAGTATAGCCGGTTACAATGAGCAGTTCTTC.

The genes are TRBV6-6 and TRBJ2-1, with 8 bases identical to TRBD2. Germline assignment: CDR1 MNHNY and CDR2 SVGAGI (reference sequence). V lost 2 bases and J lost 3; bases outside the gene matches: 3. This CDR3 region has 15 residues. The CDR3 sequence: CASSYGLAGYNEQFF. CDR3 in DNA: TGTGCCAGCAGTTACGGGCTAGCGGGCTACAATGAGCAGTTCTTC.

Of note for this clone: Other DNA sequences of this sample code for an identical CDR3. The CDR3 spells CASSVGGGSYNEQFF. Here the CDR3 DNA reads TGTGCCAGCAGCGTAGGTGGCGGGAGCTACAATGAGCAGTTCTTC. V usage is TRBV9 and J usage is TRBJ2-1; 7 nucleotides align to TRBD2. CDR3 length: 15 residues. Germline V gene sequence: CDR1 SGDLS, CDR2 YYNGEE. J gave up 3 bases and V 0 bases, and 3 bases lay outside the gene matches.

This chain links TRBV11-3 with TRBJ2-7, with TRBD1 matching over 8 bases. The J segment lost 4 bases and the V segment lost 2 bases, leaving 10 bases of the junction unmatched. Germline V gene lookup returns CDR1 SGHNT and CDR2 YENEEA. CDR3 length: 16 amino acids. For the CDR3, the DNA is TGTGCCAGCAGCTTAAGTGGGACAGGAATTGAGTACGAGCAGTACTTC. It encodes CASSLSGTGIEYEQYF.

The chain carries TRBV5-1 and TRBJ2-1; the D is unclear. V was cut by 4 bases and J by 2 bases, with 10 bases left in between. This CDR3 comprises 14 residues. The germline CDR1 and CDR2 sequences are SGHRS and YFSETQ. In DNA form, the CDR3 reads TGCGCCAGCAGCGTCGGAGAGCCCTACAATGAGCAGTTCTTC. Translated: CASSVGEPYNEQFF.

CDR3 in amino acids: CASSSWDRGNEKLFF. The DNA of the CDR3 is TGTGCCAGCAGTTCCTGGGACAGGGGTAATGAAAAACTGTTTTTT. This chain links TRBV6-5 with TRBJ1-4, with 10 nucleotides matching TRBD1. Per the germline V gene, CDR1 is MNHEY and CDR2 is SVGAGI. This CDR3 has 15 residues. V was clipped by 4 bases and J by 4 bases; unmatched bases: 3.

This chain joins TRBV6-5 and TRBJ1-4, with D unresolved. Trimming cost V 6 bases and J 8 bases, with 16 bases left between them. Germline CDR1 and CDR2: MNHEY and SVGAGI. The CDR3 contains 14 residues. Written as DNA, the CDR3 is TGTGCCAGCAGCCCCTACGGGTACAACGAAAAACTGTTTTTT. Its translation is CASSPYGYNEKLFF.

In the case of this clone: Mismatch with germline at one junction end may stem from a read error. V is TRBV5-1 and J is TRBJ2-1; 10 nucleotides match TRBD2. This CDR3 comprises 15 residues. Germline V CDR1 and CDR2: SGHRS, YFSETQ. CDR3 loop: CASSIAGGSDNEQFF. In nucleotides, the CDR3 is TGCGCCAGCTCAATAGCGGGGGGCTCCGACAATGAGCAGTTCTTC.

The V call is TRBV6-5, the J call TRBJ1-4, with TRBD1 matching 9 bases. The CDR3 has 14 amino acids. J lost 7 bases, V lost 6 bases, and 6 bases had no gene match. In germline, CDR1 is MNHEY, CDR2 SVGAGI. The chain's CDR3 is CASRTGGAGEKLFF. The CDR3, as DNA: TGTGCCAGCAGAACAGGGGGCGCGGGTGAAAAACTGTTTTTT.

This chain joins TRBV25-1 and TRBJ1-2; no reliable D call. CDR3 length: 16 residues. V shed 1 base and J shed 4 bases, with 16 bases lying between them. The germline V gene has CDR1 MGHDK and CDR2 SYGVNS. The CDR3 sequence: CASSESPSGYPYGYTF. CDR3 DNA sequence: TGTGCCAGCAGTGAATCCCCTTCAGGATACCCCTATGGCTACACCTTC.